The 9 T cell receptor beta chains below come from one sample, sequenced in a study of neurological immune-mediated disorders (dated by TCRdb to about 2019). Libraries came from 5' RACE. The listed sequencing device is Illumina HiSeq 2500. The raw public reads went through TCRdb reprocessing: fastp at Q25, MiXCR clone calling, in-frame beta chains kept. Identical CDR3 proteins give one entry, which carries the most common genes and DNA. The sample table shows 52,000 or so distinct CDR3 sequences, and around 3.8% are seen once. The top ten hold 1.5% to 2% of the sample. The source material was CD4+ T cells from blood. The receptors originated from a woman aged 35 to 49 with multiple sclerosis.

This clonotype was recorded many times. The V gene is TRBV20-1, the J gene TRBJ2-2, with D maybe TRBD2 (6 bases). Germline lookup yields CDR1 DFQATT and CDR2 SNEGSKA (reference sequence). This CDR3 comprises 13 residues. Deletions cut 3 bases from V and 8 bases from J, with 13 bases between. CDR3 coding DNA: TGCAGTGCTAGGGGTCGGGGGATGGGGGAGCTGTTTTTT. Residues: CSARGRGMGELFF.

This clonotype was seen repeatedly, ten times or more. The chain employs TRBV5-6 and TRBJ1-2, with D uncertain. The length of the CDR3 is 15 residues. V was cut by 7 bases and J by 0 bases, with 16 bases left in between. Germline-derived CDR1 and CDR2 are SGHDT and YYEEEE. The CDR3 region has the DNA TGTGCCAGCTGGCCTCTCGGTCGGACTAACTATGGCTACACCTTC. Translating gives CASWPLGRTNYGYTF.

This clonotype was found many times. V and J are TRBV5-6 and TRBJ1-1; no clear D. The CDR3 contains 13 residues. Germline-derived CDR1 and CDR2 are SGHDT and YYEEEE. The V and J ends lost 0 bases and 1 base respectively, with 4 bases between them. The CDR3 loop reads CASSLEGNTEAFF. CDR3 DNA: TGTGCCAGCAGCTTGGAGGGGAACACTGAAGCTTTCTTT.

This clonotype was recorded at least ten times. The chain couples TRBV20-1 to TRBJ2-1; the D gene is possibly TRBD2 (7 bases). The V gene lost 0 bases and the J gene lost 6 bases, with 12 bases spanning the gap. CDR1 DFQATT and CDR2 SNEGSKA come from the germline V gene (reference sequence). The CDR3 covers 14 residues. The CDR3 reads CSARDGGGSNEQFF. In DNA form, the CDR3 reads TGCAGTGCTAGAGATGGCGGGGGCTCCAATGAGCAGTTCTTC.

This clonotype was seen repeatedly, ten times or more. The chain uses TRBV10-2 and TRBJ1-5; D call uncertain. This CDR3 has 12 amino acids. Germline-derived CDR1 and CDR2 are WSHSY and SAAADI. Trimming cost V 6 bases and J 6 bases, with 9 bases left between them. CDR3 sequence reads: CASSQNIQPQHF. The DNA of the CDR3 is TGCGCCAGCAGCCAAAATATTCAGCCCCAGCATTTT.

This clonotype occurred many times. The chain is built from TRBV5-1 and TRBJ1-2, with 7 bases identical to TRBD1. Trimming took 5 bases from V and 3 from J; bases not matched to a gene: 4. The CDR3 contains 13 residues. Germline V gives CDR1 SGHRS, CDR2 YFSETQ. The CDR3 bases are TGCGCCAGCAGGGCAGGGGGGGACTATGGCTACACCTTC. Translating gives CASRAGGDYGYTF.

This clonotype was counted ten times or more. The chain couples TRBV5-1 to TRBJ1-3; maybe TRBD1 (5 bases). The CDR3 sequence is 16 residues long. Germline V gene sequence: CDR1 SGHRS, CDR2 YFSETQ. V was shortened by 0 bases and J by 0 bases, with 10 bases between the two germline ends. The chain's CDR3 is CASSLDGTNSGNTIYF. The CDR3 nucleotides read TGCGCCAGCAGCTTGGACGGGACGAACTCTGGAAACACCATATATTTT.

This clonotype was counted ten times or more. V is TRBV11-2 and J is TRBJ2-7; D gene unclear. V gave up 2 bases and J gave up 7 bases, with 21 bases separating them. CDR1 and CDR2 from the germline V gene are SGHAT and FQNNGV. The CDR3 spans 16 residues. The CDR3 protein is CASSLSLARLPGEQYF. CDR3 nucleotide sequence: TGTGCCAGCAGCTTAAGCCTTGCGCGTTTACCTGGGGAGCAGTACTTC.

This clonotype was seen at least ten times. The chain combines TRBV6-4 with TRBJ1-1; no clear D. V shed 4 bases and J shed 1 base, with 10 bases lying between them. Germline V gene sequence: CDR1 MRHNA, CDR2 SNTAGT. The length of the CDR3 is 14 residues. The CDR3 here is CASSVSLGNTEAFF. CDR3 in DNA: TGTGCCAGCAGTGTTTCGTTAGGGAACACTGAAGCTTTCTTT.